The 19 T cell receptor beta chains below were found in one sample sequenced in a study of response to subunit inactivated influenza vaccine. TCRdb processed the RT-PCR reads anew with MiXCR; each CDR3 protein has one entry. Among about 530,000 distinct CDR3 sequences, 10% to 15% were seen once, and the ten largest hold about an eighth. This sample comprised PBMCs from blood, obtained more than 35 days after vaccination. The receptor set was obtained from a man aged 50 to 60 who received an inactivated influenza vaccine.

The chain carries TRBV18 and TRBJ2-3; tentatively, D is TRBD2 (5 bases). V shed 0 bases and J shed 6 bases, with 7 bases lying between them. The CDR3 is 13 residues long. The germline V gene has CDR1 KGHSH and CDR2 LQKENI. CDR3 residues: CASSPPSVDTQYF. CDR3 coding DNA: TGTGCCAGCTCACCACCTAGCGTGGATACGCAGTATTTT.

This clonotype has ten or more counts. The J gene is TRBJ2-2, the V gene TRBV5-1; 8 bases line up with TRBD2. The CDR3 is made up of 15 amino acids. With V trimmed by 6 bases and J by 0 bases, 4 bases remained unmatched. Germline V gene sequence: CDR1 SGHRS, CDR2 YFSETQ. The CDR3 DNA sequence: TGCGCCAGCACCGCGGGGGGTACGAACACCGGGGAGCTGTTTTTT. Residues: CASTAGGTNTGELFF.

V gene TRBV11-2 combines with J gene TRBJ2-1; D might be TRBD1 or TRBD2, each matching 5 bases. CDR3 length: 13 amino acids. The germline CDR1 and CDR2 sequences are SGHAT and FQNNGV. With 0 bases removed from V and 10 bases from J, the gap between germline ends came to 10 bases. The CDR3 protein is CASSLDGGWEQFF. The CDR3 nucleotides read TGTGCCAGCAGCTTAGATGGGGGATGGGAGCAGTTCTTC.

This chain joins TRBV4-3 and TRBJ2-2, with no clear D. Germline V gene lookup returns CDR1 LGHNA and CDR2 YSLEER. The germline V and J ends were trimmed by 0 bases and 7 bases, with 12 bases remaining between them. The CDR3 totals 15 residues. CDR3 nucleotides: TGCGCCAGCAGCCAAGATCCCCCGTACGGCGGGGAGCTGTTTTTT. Translating it yields CASSQDPPYGGELFF.

This clonotype has more than one count but fewer than ten. J is TRBJ2-1 and V is TRBV28; D is ambiguous. The germline CDR1 and CDR2 sequences are MDHEN and SYDVKM. The CDR3 spans 14 residues. Trimming stripped 3 bases from V and 0 bases from J, with 6 bases between. The CDR3 sequence: CASSFISSYNEQFF. CDR3 DNA: TGTGCCAGCAGTTTTATCAGCTCCTACAATGAGCAGTTCTTC.

This clonotype came up a few times. The rearrangement joins TRBV5-1 to TRBJ1-5, with unresolved D. CDR1 is SGHRS and CDR2 is YFSETQ in the germline V gene. This CDR3 has 13 residues. V dropped 2 bases and J dropped 6 bases, with 9 bases sitting between them. CDR3 in DNA: TGCGCCAGCAGCTTTAGAGGGTCTCAGCCCCAGCATTTT. The encoded protein is CASSFRGSQPQHF. The variable domain in full, completed from reference TRBV5-1 and TRBJ1-5, reads KAGVTQTPRYLIKTRGQQVTLSCSPISGHRSVSWYQQTPGQGLQFLFEYFSETQRNKGNFPGRFSGRQFSNSRSEMNVSTLELGDSALYLCASSFRGSQPQHFGDGTRLSIL.

The rearrangement joins TRBV7-9 to TRBJ2-1; no reliable D call. Germline lookup yields CDR1 SEHNR and CDR2 FQNEAQ (reference sequence). Trimming pared 10 bases from V and 6 bases from J, leaving 10 bases between. This CDR3 has 11 amino acids. This CDR3 is CAIPRSNEQFF. The CDR3 DNA sequence: TGTGCCATTCCTCGAAGCAATGAGCAGTTCTTC.

This clonotype came up a few times. The chain links TRBV7-9 to TRBJ1-4, with TRBD1 matching over 8 bases. Germline CDR1 is SEHNR and CDR2 is FQNEAQ (reference sequence). J was trimmed by 4 bases and V by 2 bases; bases with no gene match: 3. CDR3 size: 15 residues. CDR3 sequence reads: CASSLRGQDNEKLFF. In nucleotides, the CDR3 is TGTGCCAGCAGCTTACGGGGACAGGATAATGAAAAACTGTTTTTT.

There are a few counts of this clonotype. J is TRBJ2-1 and V is TRBV7-9, with 10 bases identical to TRBD2. The CDR3 runs 15 residues. Trimming removed 8 bases from V and 7 bases from J; junction bases left unmatched: 11. CDR1 is SEHNR and CDR2 is FQNEAQ in the germline V gene (reference sequence). CDR3 amino acids: CASRPLAGVWNEQFF. CDR3 in DNA: TGTGCCAGCCGACCCCTAGCGGGAGTTTGGAATGAGCAGTTCTTC.

V usage is TRBV6-1 and J usage is TRBJ1-5; 8 bases match TRBD1. The CDR3 loop spans 14 amino acids. The junction had 9 bases not matched to a gene; V was cut back by 8 bases and J by 6 bases. Germline CDR1 is MNHNS and CDR2 is SASEGT. The CDR3 loop is CASWTGLGGQPQHF. In nucleotides, the CDR3 is TGTGCCAGCTGGACAGGGCTGGGAGGTCAGCCCCAGCATTTT.

V gene TRBV20-1 combines with J gene TRBJ2-7, with 11 nucleotides matching TRBD1. The V segment lost 3 bases and the J segment 5 bases; nucleotides outside the gene matches: 9. The CDR3 runs to 15 residues. Per germline, CDR1 DFQATT and CDR2 SNEGSKA (reference sequence). CDR3 in DNA: TGCAGTGCTAGGGGAGGACAGGGGGCGAAGAACGAGCAGTACTTC. Translating gives CSARGGQGAKNEQYF.

This clonotype was seen many times. The chain recombines TRBV11-2 with TRBJ2-1; D possibly corresponds to TRBD2 (6 bases). This CDR3 is 12 amino acids long. Trimming took 4 bases from V and 10 from J, leaving 11 bases between them. Germline CDR1 SGHAT, CDR2 FQNNGV. CDR3 loop: CASSSSGGEQFF. CDR3 DNA sequence: TGTGCCAGCAGCTCCTCTGGGGGGGAGCAGTTCTTC. Drawing the rest from reference TRBV11-2 and TRBJ2-1, the complete variable domain is EAGVAQSPRYKIIEKRQSVAFWCNPISGHATLYWYQQILGQGPKLLIQFQNNGVVDDSQLPKDRFSAERLKGVDSTLKIQPAKLEDSAVYLCASSSSGGEQFFGPGTRLTVL.

This clonotype came up a few times. Because the CDR3 is missing its conserved closing phenylalanine or tryptophan, this is likely a read error. This chain uses TRBV6-5 with TRBJ2-7; 8 nucleotides agree with TRBD1. V dropped 5 bases and J dropped 3; count of bases not matched to a gene: 9. Germline values: CDR1 MNHEY, CDR2 SVGAGI. The CDR3 runs 15 residues. In DNA, the CDR3 is TGTGCCAGCAGTCACGGGACAGGAGAATACTACGAGCAGTACTTA. Translating gives CASSHGTGEYYEQYL.

The chain couples TRBV12-3 or TRBV12-4 to TRBJ1-1; 11 positions agree with TRBD1. The CDR3 length is 13 residues. After removal of 10 bases from V and 5 bases from J, the junction contained 6 bases not matched to a gene. CDR3 in amino acids: CATRTGGWTEAFF. CDR3 coding DNA: TGTGCCACCCGGACAGGGGGCTGGACTGAAGCTTTCTTT.

This chain links TRBV6-2 or TRBV6-3 with TRBJ2-6; D uncertain. CDR3 length: 14 amino acids. The ends were cut back, 1 base at V and 3 bases at J, with 4 bases in the middle. Germline-derived CDR1 and CDR2 are MNHEY and SVGEGT. CDR3 DNA: TGTGCCAGCAGTTACTACGGTGGGGCCAACGTCCTGACTTTC. It encodes CASSYYGGANVLTF.

The genes are TRBV29-1 and TRBJ1-4; D not resolved. CDR3 length equals 12 residues. Per the germline V gene, CDR1 is SQVTM and CDR2 is ANQGSEA. Trimming stripped 4 bases from V and 4 bases from J, with 7 bases between. The CDR3 region has the DNA TGCAGCGTTGGACGCCATAATGAAAAACTGTTTTTT. Protein product: CSVGRHNEKLFF.

This clonotype showed up many times. The CDR3 sequence is CAIREEGGTYNEQFF. CDR3 DNA sequence: TGTGCCATCAGAGAAGAGGGTGGGACCTACAATGAGCAGTTCTTC. This rearrangement joins TRBV10-3 to TRBJ2-1; the D gene is possibly TRBD2 (5 bases). V lost 6 bases and J lost 2, with 14 bases in between. From germline, CDR1 is ENHRY and CDR2 SYGVKD. CDR3 size: 15 residues.

This clonotype was counted only a few times. The rearrangement links TRBV11-2 to TRBJ1-2, with 10 bases identical to TRBD1. With V trimmed by 2 bases and J by 5 bases, 5 bases remained unmatched. Germline lookup yields CDR1 SGHAT and CDR2 FQNNGV. CDR3 size: 15 residues. CDR3 sequence (DNA): TGTGCCAGCAGCTTAACGGGACAGGGGTATTATGGCTACACCTTC. Translation: CASSLTGQGYYGYTF.

This clonotype was counted between two and nine times. This chain connects TRBV20-1 to TRBJ2-3; D remains ambiguous. The CDR3 spans 13 residues. The V end lost 0 bases, the J end lost 3 bases, and 7 bases lay between the germline ends. Germline V gene data show CDR1 as DFQATT and CDR2 as SNEGSKA (reference sequence). The CDR3 DNA follows: TGCAGTGCTAGAGATCTGCAGACAGATACGCAGTATTTT. Amino acids: CSARDLQTDTQYF.